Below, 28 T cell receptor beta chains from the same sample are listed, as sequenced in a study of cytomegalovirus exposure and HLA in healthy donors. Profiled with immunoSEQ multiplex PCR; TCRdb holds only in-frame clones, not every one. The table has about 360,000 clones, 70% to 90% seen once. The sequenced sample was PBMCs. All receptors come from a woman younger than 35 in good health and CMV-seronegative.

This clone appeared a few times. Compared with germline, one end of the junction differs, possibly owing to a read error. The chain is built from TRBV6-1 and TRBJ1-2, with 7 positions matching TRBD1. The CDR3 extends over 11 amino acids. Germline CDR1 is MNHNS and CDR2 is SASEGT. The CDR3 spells CASRTGYVYTF. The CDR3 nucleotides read TGTGCCAGCAGGACAGGGTATGTCTACACCTTC.

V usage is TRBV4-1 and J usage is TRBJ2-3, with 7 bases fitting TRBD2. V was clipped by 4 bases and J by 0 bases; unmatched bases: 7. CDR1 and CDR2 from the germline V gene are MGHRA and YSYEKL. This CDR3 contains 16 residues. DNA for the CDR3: TGCGCCAGCAGCCTCGGGTGGGGGGGAAGCACAGATACGCAGTATTTT. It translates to CASSLGWGGSTDTQYF.

The chain's CDR3 is CASSELGRREKLFF. The DNA for the CDR3 is TGTGCCAGCAGTGAATTAGGGAGGCGAGAAAAACTGTTTTTT. The gene calls are TRBV6-1 and TRBJ1-4; D gene uncertain. Trimming pared 2 bases from V and 8 bases from J, leaving 12 bases between. CDR3 length: 14 amino acids. Germline V lookup: CDR1 MNHNS, CDR2 SASEGT.

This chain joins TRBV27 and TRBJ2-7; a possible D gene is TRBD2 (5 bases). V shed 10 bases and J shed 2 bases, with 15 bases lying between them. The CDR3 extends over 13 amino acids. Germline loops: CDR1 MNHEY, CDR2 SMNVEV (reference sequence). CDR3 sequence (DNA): TGTGCCACCTCCCTCAGCGGACCCTACGAGCAGTACTTC. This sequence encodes CATSLSGPYEQYF.

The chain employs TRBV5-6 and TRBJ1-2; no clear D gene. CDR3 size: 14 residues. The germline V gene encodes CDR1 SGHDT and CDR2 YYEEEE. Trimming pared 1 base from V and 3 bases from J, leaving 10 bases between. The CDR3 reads CASSLNPDYYGYTF. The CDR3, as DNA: TGTGCCAGCAGCTTGAACCCCGACTACTATGGCTACACCTTC.

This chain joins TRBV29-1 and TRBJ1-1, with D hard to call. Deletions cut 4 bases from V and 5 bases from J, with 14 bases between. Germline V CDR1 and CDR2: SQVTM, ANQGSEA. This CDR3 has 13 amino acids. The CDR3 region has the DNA TGCAGCGTTGGTGGGCGATCGGGAACTGAAGCTTTCTTT. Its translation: CSVGGRSGTEAFF.

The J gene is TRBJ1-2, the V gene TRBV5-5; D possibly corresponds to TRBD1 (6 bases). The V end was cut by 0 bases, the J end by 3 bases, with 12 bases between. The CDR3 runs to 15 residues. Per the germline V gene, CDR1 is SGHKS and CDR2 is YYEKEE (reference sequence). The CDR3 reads CASSLGTARDYGYTF. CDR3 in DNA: TGTGCCAGCAGCTTGGGGACAGCGAGAGACTATGGCTACACCTTC.

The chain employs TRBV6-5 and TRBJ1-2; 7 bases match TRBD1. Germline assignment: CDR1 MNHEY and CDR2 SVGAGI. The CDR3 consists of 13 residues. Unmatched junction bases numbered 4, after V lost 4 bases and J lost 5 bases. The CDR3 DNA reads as TGTGCCAGCAGTTTTGACAGGGTATATGGCTACACCTTC. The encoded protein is CASSFDRVYGYTF.

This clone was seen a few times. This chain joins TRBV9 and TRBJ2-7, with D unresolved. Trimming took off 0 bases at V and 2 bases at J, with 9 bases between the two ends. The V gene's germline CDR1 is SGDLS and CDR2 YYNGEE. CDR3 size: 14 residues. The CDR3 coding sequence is TGTGCCAGCAGCGTAGCAGGCAGCACCTACGAGCAGTACTTC. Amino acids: CASSVAGSTYEQYF.

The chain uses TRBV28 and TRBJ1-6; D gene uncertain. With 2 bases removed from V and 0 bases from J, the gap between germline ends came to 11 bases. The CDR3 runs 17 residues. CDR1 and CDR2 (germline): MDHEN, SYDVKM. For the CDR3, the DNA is TGTGCCAGCAGTTTAGAGGGTTTAGGCTCCTATAATTCACCCCTCCACTTT. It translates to CASSLEGLGSYNSPLHF.

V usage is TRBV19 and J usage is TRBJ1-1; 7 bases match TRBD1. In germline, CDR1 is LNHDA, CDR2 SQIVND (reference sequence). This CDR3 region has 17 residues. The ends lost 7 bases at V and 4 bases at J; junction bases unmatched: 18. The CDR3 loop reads CASNPRQGVRMGTEAFF. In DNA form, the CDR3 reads TGTGCCAGTAATCCCAGACAGGGAGTTCGTATGGGCACTGAAGCTTTCTTT.

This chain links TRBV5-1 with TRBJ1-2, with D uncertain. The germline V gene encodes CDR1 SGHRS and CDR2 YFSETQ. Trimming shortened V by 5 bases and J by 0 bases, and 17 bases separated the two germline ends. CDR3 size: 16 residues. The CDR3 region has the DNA TGCGCCAGCAGTGAAGGTAGCACCCAAGCTAACTATGGCTACACCTTC. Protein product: CASSEGSTQANYGYTF.

The CDR3 spells CASSPTGVVEQYF. The CDR3 DNA sequence: TGTGCCAGCAGCCCGACGGGAGTGGTCGAGCAGTACTTC. The chain combines TRBV7-9 with TRBJ2-7; the D gene is possibly TRBD2 (6 bases). The V end was cut by 5 bases, the J end by 6 bases, with 14 bases between. The CDR3 runs 13 residues. Germline V gene lookup returns CDR1 SEHNR and CDR2 FQNEAQ (reference sequence).

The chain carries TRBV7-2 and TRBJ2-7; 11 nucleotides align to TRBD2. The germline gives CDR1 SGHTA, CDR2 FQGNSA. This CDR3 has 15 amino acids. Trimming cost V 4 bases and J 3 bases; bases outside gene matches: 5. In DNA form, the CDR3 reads TGTGCCAGCAGCTATAGCGGGAGGGCCGGCTACGAGCAGTACTTC. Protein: CASSYSGRAGYEQYF.

Here the CDR3 reads CASSDSGQLRGYTF. The CDR3 DNA is TGTGCCAGCAGTGACTCCGGACAGCTGCGGGGCTACACCTTC. The chain combines TRBV6-4 with TRBJ1-2, with D possibly TRBD1 on 6 matching bases. The CDR3 extends over 14 amino acids. CDR1 and CDR2 from the germline V gene are MRHNA and SNTAGT. Trimming removed 0 bases at V and 8 bases at J, with 13 bases between.

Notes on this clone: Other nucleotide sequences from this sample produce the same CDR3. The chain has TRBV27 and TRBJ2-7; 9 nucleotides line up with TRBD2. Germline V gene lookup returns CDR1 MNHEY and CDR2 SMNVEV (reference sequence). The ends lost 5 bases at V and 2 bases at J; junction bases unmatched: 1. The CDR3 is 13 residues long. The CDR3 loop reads CASSLAGPYEQYF. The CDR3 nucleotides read TGTGCCAGCAGTCTAGCGGGACCCTACGAGCAGTACTTC.

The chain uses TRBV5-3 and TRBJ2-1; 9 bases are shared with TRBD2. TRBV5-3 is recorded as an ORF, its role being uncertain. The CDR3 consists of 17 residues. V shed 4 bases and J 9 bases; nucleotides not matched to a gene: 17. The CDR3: CARSRNISCGRASEQFF. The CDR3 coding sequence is TGTGCCAGAAGCCGAAATATTAGCTGCGGGAGGGCCTCTGAGCAGTTCTTC.

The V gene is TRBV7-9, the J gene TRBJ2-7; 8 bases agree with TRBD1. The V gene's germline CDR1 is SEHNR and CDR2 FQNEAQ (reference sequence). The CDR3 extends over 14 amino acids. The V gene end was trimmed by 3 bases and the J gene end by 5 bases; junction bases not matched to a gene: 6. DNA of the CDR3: TGTGCCAGCAGCTTGGACAGGGAAAAAAACGAGCAGTACTTC. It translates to CASSLDREKNEQYF.

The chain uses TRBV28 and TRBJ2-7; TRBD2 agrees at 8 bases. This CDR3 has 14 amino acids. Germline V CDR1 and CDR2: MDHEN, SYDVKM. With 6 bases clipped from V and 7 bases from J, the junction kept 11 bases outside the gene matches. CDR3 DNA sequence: TGTGCCAGCAGCCCTCTGGCGGGGGGCAGGGAGCAGTACTTC. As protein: CASSPLAGGREQYF.

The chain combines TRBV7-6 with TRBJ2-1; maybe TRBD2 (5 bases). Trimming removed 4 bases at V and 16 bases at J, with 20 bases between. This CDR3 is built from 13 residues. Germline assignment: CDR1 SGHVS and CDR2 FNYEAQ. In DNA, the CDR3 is TGTGCCAGCAGCTCTCCCTGGACCCGAGGGATCTTCTTC. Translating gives CASSSPWTRGIFF.

For the CDR3, the DNA is TGTGCCAGCAGCCCGATGAGGCCCGGCAATCAGCCCCAGCATTTT. It translates to CASSPMRPGNQPQHF. The chain has TRBV6-5 and TRBJ1-5; D not resolved. The length of the CDR3 is 15 residues. The germline V and J ends were trimmed by 6 bases and 2 bases, with 14 bases remaining between them. Germline V gene sequence: CDR1 MNHEY, CDR2 SVGAGI.

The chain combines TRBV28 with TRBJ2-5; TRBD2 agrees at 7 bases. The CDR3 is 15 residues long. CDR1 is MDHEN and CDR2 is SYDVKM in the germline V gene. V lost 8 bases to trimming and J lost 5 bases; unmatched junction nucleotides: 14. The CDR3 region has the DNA TGTGCCAGCGACTTTCCGGGCGGGAGCGGGGAGACCCAGTACTTC. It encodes CASDFPGGSGETQYF. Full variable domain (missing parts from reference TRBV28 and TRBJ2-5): DVKVTQSSRYLVKRTGEKVFLECVQDMDHENMFWYRQDPGLGLRLIYFSYDVKMKEKGDIPEGYSVSREKKERFSLILESASTNQTSMYLCASDFPGGSGETQYFGPGTRLLVL.

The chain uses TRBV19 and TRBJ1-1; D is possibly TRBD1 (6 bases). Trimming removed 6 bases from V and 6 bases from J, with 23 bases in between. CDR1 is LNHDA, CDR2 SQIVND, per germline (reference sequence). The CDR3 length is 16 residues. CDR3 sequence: CASRQGTLAFGPEAFF. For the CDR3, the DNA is TGTGCCAGTAGACAGGGTACTCTGGCCTTCGGACCTGAAGCTTTCTTT. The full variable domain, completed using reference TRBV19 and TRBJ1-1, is DGGITQSPKYLFRKEGQNVTLSCEQNLNHDAMYWYRQDPGQGLRLIYYSQIVNDFQKGDIAEGYSVSREKKESFPLTVTSAQKNPTAFYLCASRQGTLAFGPEAFFGQGTRLTVV.

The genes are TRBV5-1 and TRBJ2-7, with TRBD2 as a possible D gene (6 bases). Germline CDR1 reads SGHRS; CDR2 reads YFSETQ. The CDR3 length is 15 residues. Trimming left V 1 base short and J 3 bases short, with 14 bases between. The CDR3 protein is CASSLSSRGIYEQYF. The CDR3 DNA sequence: TGCGCCAGCAGCTTGTCGTCCCGGGGGATCTACGAGCAGTACTTC.

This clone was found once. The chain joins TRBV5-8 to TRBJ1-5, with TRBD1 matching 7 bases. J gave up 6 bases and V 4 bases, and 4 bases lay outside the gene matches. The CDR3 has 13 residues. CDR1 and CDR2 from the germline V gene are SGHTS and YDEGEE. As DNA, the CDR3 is TGTGCCAGCAGCCGACAGGGCGGTCAGCCCCAGCATTTT. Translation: CASSRQGGQPQHF.

The CDR3 DNA reads TGTGCCAGCAGTCGGACAGAGGCTAACACTGAAGCTTTCTTT. Encoded protein: CASSRTEANTEAFF. The J gene is TRBJ1-1, the V gene TRBV2, with D possibly matching TRBD1 (6 bases). The CDR3 extends over 14 amino acids. Germline values: CDR1 SNHLY, CDR2 FYNNEI. V lost 5 bases and J lost 2, with 12 bases in between.

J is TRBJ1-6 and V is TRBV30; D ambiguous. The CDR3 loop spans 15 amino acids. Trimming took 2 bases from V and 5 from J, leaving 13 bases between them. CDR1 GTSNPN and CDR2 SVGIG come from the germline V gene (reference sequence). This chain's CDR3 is CAWSTEPLNNSPLHF. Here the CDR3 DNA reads TGTGCCTGGAGTACGGAGCCGCTTAATAATTCACCCCTCCACTTT.

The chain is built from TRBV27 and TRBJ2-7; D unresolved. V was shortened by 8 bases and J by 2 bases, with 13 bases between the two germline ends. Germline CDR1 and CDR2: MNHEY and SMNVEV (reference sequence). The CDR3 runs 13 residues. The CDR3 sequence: CASAPQRTYEQYF. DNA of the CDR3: TGTGCCAGCGCCCCCCAGCGAACCTACGAGCAGTACTTC.